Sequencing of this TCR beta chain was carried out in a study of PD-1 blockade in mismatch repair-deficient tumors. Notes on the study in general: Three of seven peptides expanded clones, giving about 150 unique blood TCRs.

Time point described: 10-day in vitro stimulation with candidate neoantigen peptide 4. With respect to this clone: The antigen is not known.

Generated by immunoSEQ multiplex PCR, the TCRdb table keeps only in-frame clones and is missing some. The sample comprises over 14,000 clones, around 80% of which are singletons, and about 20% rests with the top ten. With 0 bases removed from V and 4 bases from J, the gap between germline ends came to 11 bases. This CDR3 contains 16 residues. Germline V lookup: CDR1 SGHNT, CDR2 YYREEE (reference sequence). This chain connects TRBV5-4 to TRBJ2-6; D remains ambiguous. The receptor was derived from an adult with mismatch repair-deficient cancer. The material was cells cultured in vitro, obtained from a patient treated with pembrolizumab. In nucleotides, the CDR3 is TGTGCCAGCAGCTTGGAGGTAGGGTACGGGGCCAACGTCCTGACTTTC. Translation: CASSLEVGYGANVLTF.